Here is one T cell receptor beta chain with its context. This clone was counted once. Its target antigen remains unknown. No base quality information exists; no much larger clone differs at one position. The same CDR3 arises from other DNA sequences in this sample as well. CD8 naive samples were CD45RO-negative cells positively selected for CCR7, giving a CD45RA+CCR7+ population that excluded TemRA cells. Healthy HIV-negative adults with no recently reported acute infections or vaccinations were included as donors. Every donor was a Caucasian adult residing in Nashville, Tennessee, USA. After blood collection by leukapheresis, PBMCs were isolated using Ficoll-Histopaque density gradient centrifugation and then cryopreserved in the vapor phase of liquid nitrogen. Analytical flow cytometry was used to check the purity and quantity of each magnetically sorted T cell population. Genomic DNA was isolated from every sorted fraction and measured by UV absorbance on a Nanodrop 2000c.

This entry is derived from a study of shared clonotypes between healthy human individuals (dated by TCRdb to 2019 to 2021). For context, the study as a whole: The cohort included a few men and a couple of women between 18 and 49 years of age. Per donor, three plates each were used for CD4 naive and CD4 memory, two for CD8 naive, and one for CD8 memory. To estimate repertoire size and how much clonotypes are shared between individuals, the study performed deep sequencing of blood TCR repertoires from about five healthy adults. To increase sequencing depth and limit assay-specific biases, TCR repertoire library preparation and sequencing were carried out by different laboratories using diverse techniques. Leukapheresis yielded between about 0.85 and 9.5 billion PBMCs per donor. Study-wide findings and limitations: Because the study included a small number of donors, the genetic and exposure-history diversity represented was limited. Sampling was restricted to blood, and TCR repertoires in tissues likely differ from the TCR repertoires found in blood. Larger estimated clonotype richness was generally found for naive subsets than for memory subsets. Rarefaction of sorted-subset datasets indicated incomplete sequencing despite the large sequencing depth. Roughly 5% of naive CD4, 3.5% of naive CD8, approximately 2% of memory CD4, and about 0.4% of memory CD8 clonotypes were shared across several donors. Higher generation probabilities were observed for clonotypes shared by all four sorted-subset donors than for non-shared clonotypes. Pairwise subsampling indicated that sequencing depth was expected to affect the degree of clonotype sharing among donors.

Using the deep immunoSEQ assay, multiplex PCR amplified TCR CDR3 regions from genomic DNA. For each cell subset, the extracted genomic DNA was distributed evenly across all wells of several immunoSEQ 96-well plates, and each plate served as one replicate. For sorted subsets, each replicate PCR was loaded with approximately 200 ng genomic DNA, equivalent to approximately 27,000 T cell genomes. Purified libraries were measured with a Qubit 3.0 fluorometer, size-checked on a Bioanalyzer 2100, and measured again with the KAPA Library Quantification kit. Each immunoSEQ 96-well plate was sequenced on its own single-read 150-cycle Illumina NextSeq 550 flow cell. On the study's bioinformatics: Because the immunoSEQ output held only junctional sequences and lacked quality scores, the filtering could not match the filtering applied to full-length reads. To assign V/J genes and CDR3, sequences were annotated against IMGT germline references using PyIR, a Python wrapper for IgBLAST v1.9. Reads were removed for weak V/J assignments (E-value above 1e-6), missing CDR3, stop codons, out-of-frame junctions, or ambiguous translated residues. V3J clonotypes were defined as sequences sharing an identical inferred V gene, J gene, and CDR3 amino acid sequence. Percentage overlap between repertoires was computed as shared unique clonotypes divided by the size of the smaller repertoire. Richness of each repertoire was evaluated using RTK rarefaction, the Chao1 estimator, and Recon v2.1 estimates of unobserved clonotypes. For all TCRbeta clonotypes obtained by the gDNA method from four donors, generation probabilities were computed with OLGA. Entries here come from immuneACCESS through TCRdb and include only in-frame sequences with V and J called. Some clones fail to appear in such tables; in the studies checked, an unresolved V gene covers under half of the shortfall, and the cause of the remainder is unknown. The V and J calls and clone size are taken from that table; D and trimming were inferred from the DNA. This sample comprises roughly 2.1 million clones, 85% to 95% of them detected only once. The ten largest make up roughly 1.8% of the sample.

The germline V gene (reference sequence) gives CDR1 as LNHDA and CDR2 as SQIVND. The CDR3 starts with the cysteine, ends with the phenylalanine, and has 14 residues. CDR3 DNA is the only sequence kept; it has 42 bases, read in frame from the first base. After removal of 5 bases from V and 3 bases from J, the junction retains 5 bases not matched to a gene. The chain is assembled from TRBV19 and TRBJ2-7; the central 9 bases match TRBD1. Material: naive CD8+ T cells from PBMCs. The cell subset or site label here, explained by the study, means: CD45RA+CCR7+. This TCR was recovered from a man aged 18 to 35 in good health. Some clones in this sample may be carry-over from other donors' samples. The base sequence is TGTGCCAGTAGTCCGGGACAGGGAGGCTACGAGCAGTACTTC. Its amino acids are CASSPGQGGYEQYF.